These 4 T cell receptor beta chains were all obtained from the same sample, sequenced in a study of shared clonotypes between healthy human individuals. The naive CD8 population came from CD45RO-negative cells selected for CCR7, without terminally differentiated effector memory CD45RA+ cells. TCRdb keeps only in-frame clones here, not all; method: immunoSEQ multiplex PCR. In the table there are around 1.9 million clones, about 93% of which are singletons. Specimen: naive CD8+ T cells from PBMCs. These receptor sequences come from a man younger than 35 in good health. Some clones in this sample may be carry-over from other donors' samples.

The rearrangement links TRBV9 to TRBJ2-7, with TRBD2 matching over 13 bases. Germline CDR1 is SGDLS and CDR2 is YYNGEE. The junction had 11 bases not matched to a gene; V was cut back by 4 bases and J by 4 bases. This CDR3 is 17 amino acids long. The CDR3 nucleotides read TGTGCCAGCAGCACTACCGCAGGGACTAGCGGGATTTACGAGCAGTACTTC. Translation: CASSTTAGTSGIYEQYF.

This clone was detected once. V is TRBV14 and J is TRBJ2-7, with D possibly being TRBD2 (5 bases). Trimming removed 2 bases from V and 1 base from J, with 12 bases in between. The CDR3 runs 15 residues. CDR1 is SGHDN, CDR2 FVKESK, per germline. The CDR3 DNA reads TGTGCCAGCAGCCAATGGTCTAGCCGATCCTACGAGCAGTACTTC. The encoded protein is CASSQWSSRSYEQYF.

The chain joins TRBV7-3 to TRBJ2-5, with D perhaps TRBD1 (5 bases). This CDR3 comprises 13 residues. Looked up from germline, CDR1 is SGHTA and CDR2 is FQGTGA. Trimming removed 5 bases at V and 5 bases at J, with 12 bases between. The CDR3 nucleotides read TGTGCCAGCAGCCGAGTTAAGGGGGAGACCCAGTACTTC. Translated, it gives CASSRVKGETQYF.

In DNA, the CDR3 is TGTGCCAGCAGTTTCTGGGTAGTTACAGGGGCTGATACGCAGTATTTT. Its translation is CASSFWVVTGADTQYF. This chain joins TRBV28 and TRBJ2-3; 7 nucleotides agree with TRBD1. Germline CDR1 reads MDHEN; CDR2 reads SYDVKM. V dropped 3 bases and J dropped 6; count of bases not matched to a gene: 12. This CDR3 comprises 16 residues.